This TCR beta chain came from a study of shared clonotypes between healthy human individuals. V dropped 3 bases and J dropped 2; count of bases not matched to a gene: 3. This CDR3 is built from 15 residues. Germline V gene lookup returns CDR1 SGHRS and CDR2 YFSETQ. Study processing details: Filtering differed since immunoSEQ provided only junctions, with no quality scores. Profiled with immunoSEQ multiplex PCR; TCRdb holds only in-frame clones, not every one. V and J calls and clone size are given by that table; D and trimming were obtained from the DNA. Here the sample spans about 710,000 clones, 60% to 75% being singletons.

The sample was memory CD4+ T cells sorted from blood. Subset in this sample: CD45RA-negative fraction. This TCR derives from a woman aged 25-40 years in good health. The gene calls are TRBV5-1 and TRBJ1-1; TRBD1 matches at 11 bases. CDR3 DNA sequence: TGCGCCAGCAGCTGGGACAGGGGGAAAAACACTGAAGCTTTCTTT. Translating it yields CASSWDRGKNTEAFF.